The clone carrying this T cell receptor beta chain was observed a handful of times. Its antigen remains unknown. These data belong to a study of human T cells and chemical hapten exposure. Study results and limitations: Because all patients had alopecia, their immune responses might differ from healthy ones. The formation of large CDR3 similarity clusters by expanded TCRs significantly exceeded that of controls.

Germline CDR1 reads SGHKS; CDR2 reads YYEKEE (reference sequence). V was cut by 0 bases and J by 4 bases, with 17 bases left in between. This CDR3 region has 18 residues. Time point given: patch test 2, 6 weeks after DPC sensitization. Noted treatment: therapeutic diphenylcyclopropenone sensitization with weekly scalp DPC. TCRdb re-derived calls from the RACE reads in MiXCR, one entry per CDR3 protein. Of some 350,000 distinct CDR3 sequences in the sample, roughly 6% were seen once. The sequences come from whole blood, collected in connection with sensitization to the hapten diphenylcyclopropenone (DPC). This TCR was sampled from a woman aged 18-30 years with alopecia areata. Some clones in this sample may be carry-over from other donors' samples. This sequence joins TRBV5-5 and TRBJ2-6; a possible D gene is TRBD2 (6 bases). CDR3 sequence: CASSLAPGRLGGANVLTF. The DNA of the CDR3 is TGTGCCAGCAGCTTGGCACCAGGGAGGCTTGGCGGGGCCAACGTCCTGACTTTC.